This TCR beta chain was sequenced during a study of blood T cell repertoires in COVID-19. In the study overall: Researchers got acute and convalescent COVID-19 samples from the United States, Italy and Spain.

TCRdb's table, derived via immunoSEQ multiplex PCR, lists solely in-frame clones and lacks some. The sample records 300,000 or so clones, 70% to 90% being singletons. V was shortened by 2 bases and J by 7 bases, with 11 bases between the two germline ends. Germline CDR1 and CDR2: MNHEY and SVGEGT. The CDR3 spans 13 residues. The chain couples TRBV6-2 or TRBV6-3 to TRBJ2-5; maybe TRBD1 (5 bases). The TCR originated in a woman aged 25 to 45 who had recovered from COVID-19. Sample: peripheral blood. In nucleotides, the CDR3 is TGTGCCAGCAGTTACCCCCAGGGTGGGACCCAGTACTTC. It is translated as CASSYPQGGTQYF.